The present T cell receptor (beta chain) was sequenced within a study of blood T cell repertoires in COVID-19. Study context: Both acute and convalescent COVID-19 samples were obtained from the United States, Italy and Spain. The analysed material was cDNA or gDNA that came from T cells, B-cell-depleted T cells, or PBMCs.

Original data processing: Using reference gene primer amplification, nucleated cell counts were estimated. The method was immunoSEQ multiplex PCR; TCRdb's version includes in-frame clones alone and lacks a portion of them. V and J calls and clone size follow that table, whereas D and trimming were derived from the DNA. Counted here are more than 25,000 clones, less than 90% occurring once; the ten biggest clones make up 24%. J was trimmed by 3 bases and V by 6 bases; bases with no gene match: 4. Germline V gene lookup returns CDR1 MRHNA and CDR2 SNTAGT. The CDR3 runs 14 residues. The specimen was peripheral blood. This TCR derives from a human donor with active COVID-19. The donor label of this sample is uncertain. This chain uses TRBV6-4 with TRBJ2-2, with 7 nucleotides matching TRBD1. The CDR3 DNA reads as TGTGCCAGCAGCCGGGACAGTTACACCGGGGAGCTGTTTTTT. This translates into CASSRDSYTGELFF.